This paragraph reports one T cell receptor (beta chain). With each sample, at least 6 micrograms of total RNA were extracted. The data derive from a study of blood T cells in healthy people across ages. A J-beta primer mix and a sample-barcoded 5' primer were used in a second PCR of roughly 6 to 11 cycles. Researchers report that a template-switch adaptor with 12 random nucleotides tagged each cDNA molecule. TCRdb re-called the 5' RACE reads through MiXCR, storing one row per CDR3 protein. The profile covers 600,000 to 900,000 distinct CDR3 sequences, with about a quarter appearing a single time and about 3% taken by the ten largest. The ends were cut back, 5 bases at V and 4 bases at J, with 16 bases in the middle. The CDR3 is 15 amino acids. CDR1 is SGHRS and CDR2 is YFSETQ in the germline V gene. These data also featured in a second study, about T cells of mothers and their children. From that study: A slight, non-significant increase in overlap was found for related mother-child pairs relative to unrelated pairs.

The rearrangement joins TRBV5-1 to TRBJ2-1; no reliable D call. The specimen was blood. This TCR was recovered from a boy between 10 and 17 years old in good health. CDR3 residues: CASRALPGPYNEQFF. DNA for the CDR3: TGCGCCAGCAGGGCCCTCCCCGGACCGTACAATGAGCAGTTCTTC.